These 23 T cell receptor beta chains share one sample of origin, sequenced in a study of shared clonotypes between healthy human individuals. The naive CD8 fraction comprised CD45RO-negative cells positively selected for CCR7 and excluded terminally differentiated effector memory CD45RA+ cells. Produced via immunoSEQ multiplex PCR; TCRdb's table is partial and in-frame only. This sample has more than 550,000 clones; around 92% occur once, and the top ten carry roughly 22%. The sample was naive CD8+ T cells sorted from blood. Receptors originate from a man younger than 45 in good health.

This chain links TRBV7-9 with TRBJ1-2, with D possibly TRBD1 on 6 matching bases. Between the trimmed V and J ends, which lost 5 bases and 10 bases, there was a span of 11 bases. CDR1 and CDR2 (germline): SEHNR, FQNEAQ (reference sequence). The CDR3 has 11 residues. As DNA, the CDR3 is TGTGCCAGCAGCCTTGAGGGGGTCTACACCTTC. Translated, it gives CASSLEGVYTF.

This chain joins TRBV6-5 and TRBJ2-7; D tentatively fits TRBD1 or TRBD2 (5 bases each). V gave up 4 bases and J gave up 1 base, with 17 bases separating them. CDR1 and CDR2 from the germline V gene are MNHEY and SVGAGI. The CDR3 consists of 16 residues. The CDR3, as DNA: TGTGCCAGCAGTTTTGCCGTGGGACGGCCTTCCTACGAGCAGTACTTC. Protein: CASSFAVGRPSYEQYF.

The chain links TRBV4-3 to TRBJ2-1; TRBD2 matches 7 bases. CDR1 and CDR2 (germline): LGHNA, YSLEER. CDR3 length: 15 residues. The J segment lost 7 bases and the V segment lost 1 base, leaving 7 bases of the junction unmatched. The CDR3 loop is CASSQAASGLNEQFF. As DNA, the CDR3 is TGCGCCAGCAGCCAAGCCGCTAGCGGTTTGAATGAGCAGTTCTTC.

This sequence joins TRBV5-1 and TRBJ2-3, with 7 bases matching TRBD1. CDR1 and CDR2 (germline): SGHRS, YFSETQ. This CDR3 comprises 14 residues. V was pared by 4 bases and J by 3 bases, with 5 bases of the junction left unmatched. The CDR3, as DNA: TGCGCCAGCAGCCGGACAGGCCCAACAGATACGCAGTATTTT. Translated, it gives CASSRTGPTDTQYF.

The CDR3 DNA reads as TGTGCCAGCAGTTCTGCCGGGAGCGGGGACTACGAGCAGTACTTC. This gives the protein CASSSAGSGDYEQYF. The genes are TRBV13 and TRBJ2-7; 7 bases align to TRBD2. The length of the CDR3 is 15 residues. CDR1 is PRHDT and CDR2 is FYEKMQ in the germline V gene (reference sequence). Trimming at V came to 6 bases and at J to 3 bases, leaving 11 bases not matched to a gene.

This chain links TRBV7-9 with TRBJ2-5; D ambiguous. The CDR3 loop spans 12 amino acids. Trimming took 5 bases from V and 8 from J, leaving 12 bases between them. Germline loops: CDR1 SEHNR, CDR2 FQNEAQ (reference sequence). The CDR3 nucleotides read TGTGCCAGCAGCCCCCAAAGAGACACCCAGTACTTC. The encoded protein is CASSPQRDTQYF.

Only a few counts were recorded for this clone. The chain uses TRBV2 and TRBJ1-2; 10 bases fit TRBD1. The CDR3 contains 12 residues. V dropped 10 bases and J dropped 5; count of bases not matched to a gene: 4. Germline lookup yields CDR1 SNHLY and CDR2 FYNNEI. In DNA, the CDR3 is TGTGCCACTCGGACAGGGGGGTATGGCTACACCTTC. It codes for CATRTGGYGYTF.

The chain employs TRBV7-9 and TRBJ2-7; TRBD2 might be the D (5 bases). Germline V gene lookup returns CDR1 SEHNR and CDR2 FQNEAQ (reference sequence). This CDR3 contains 13 residues. Trimming removed 5 bases at V and 2 bases at J, with 10 bases between. The chain's CDR3 is CASSPRLTYEQYF. The CDR3 coding sequence is TGTGCCAGCAGCCCCCGACTAACCTACGAGCAGTACTTC. The whole variable domain, remainder taken from reference TRBV7-9 and TRBJ2-7, is DTGVSQNPRHKITKRGQNVTFRCDPISEHNRLYWYRQTLGQGPEFLTYFQNEAQLEKSRLLSDRFSAERPKGSFSTLEIQRTEQGDSAMYLCASSPRLTYEQYFGPGTRLTVT.

The chain uses TRBV11-2 and TRBJ1-2; no firm D call. CDR1 SGHAT and CDR2 FQNNGV come from the germline V gene. The CDR3 consists of 12 residues. V was trimmed by 8 bases and J by 8 bases, leaving 15 bases between them. The CDR3 is CASEGNSEGYTF. CDR3 coding DNA: TGTGCCAGCGAAGGAAATTCGGAAGGCTACACCTTC.

The chain recombines TRBV7-9 with TRBJ1-1, with D maybe TRBD1 (5 bases). The V gene lost 5 bases and the J gene lost 7 bases, with 11 bases spanning the gap. This CDR3 region has 12 residues. Germline V gene sequence: CDR1 SEHNR, CDR2 FQNEAQ (reference sequence). CDR3 in amino acids: CASSPSGLEAFF. The CDR3 region has the DNA TGTGCCAGCAGCCCTTCGGGGCTTGAAGCTTTCTTT.

This clone came up once. The same CDR3 arises from other DNA sequences in this sample as well. The V call is TRBV27, the J call TRBJ2-7; 13 nucleotides line up with TRBD2. Germline lookup yields CDR1 MNHEY and CDR2 SMNVEV (reference sequence). The CDR3 sequence is 15 residues long. V was clipped by 6 bases and J by 2 bases; unmatched bases: 4. The CDR3 coding sequence is TGTGCCAGCAGCACGGGGACTAGCGGGACCTACGAGCAGTACTTC. It specifies CASSTGTSGTYEQYF.

The chain combines TRBV4-3 with TRBJ1-5; maybe TRBD1 (5 bases). CDR3 size: 14 residues. Per germline, CDR1 LGHNA and CDR2 YSLEER. V lost 2 bases and J lost 7, with 12 bases in between. The CDR3 bases are TGCGCCAGCAGCCAACGGATGGGGCAACAGCCCCAGCATTTT. This gives the protein CASSQRMGQQPQHF.

The rearrangement joins TRBV14 to TRBJ2-7; perhaps TRBD2 as D (8 bases). The V and J ends lost 5 bases and 3 bases respectively, with 23 bases between them. The CDR3 extends over 17 amino acids. Per the germline V gene, CDR1 is SGHDN and CDR2 is FVKESK. Here the CDR3 DNA reads TGTGCCAGCAGCGGGACTAGATCAGGGGGAAGGTTCTACGAGCAGTACTTC. Translating gives CASSGTRSGGRFYEQYF.

J is TRBJ1-3 and V is TRBV5-1; 9 nucleotides match TRBD1. Germline V gene sequence: CDR1 SGHRS, CDR2 YFSETQ. V shed 4 bases, J shed 0 bases, and the junction held 8 bases outside the gene matches. CDR3 length equals 17 residues. The CDR3 sequence is CASSAGQGSISGNTIYF. The CDR3, as DNA: TGCGCCAGCAGCGCGGGACAGGGTTCAATCTCTGGAAACACCATATATTTT.

The chain is built from TRBV5-5 and TRBJ2-1, with a weak D call TRBD2 (6 bases). The germline V and J ends were trimmed by 2 bases and 0 bases, with 12 bases remaining between them. Per germline, CDR1 SGHKS and CDR2 YYEKEE (reference sequence). The CDR3 is 16 amino acids. CDR3 sequence: CASSFDAGSSYNEQFF. CDR3 in DNA: TGTGCCAGCAGCTTTGACGCGGGGAGCTCCTACAATGAGCAGTTCTTC. Full variable domain (rest looked up from reference TRBV5-5 and TRBJ2-1): DAGVTQSPTHLIKTRGQQVTLRCSPISGHKSVSWYQQVLGQGPQFIFQYYEKEERGRGNFPDRFSARQFPNYSSELNVNALLLGDSALYLCASSFDAGSSYNEQFFGPGTRLTVL.

V gene TRBV28 combines with J gene TRBJ1-2; no clear D. The germline CDR1 and CDR2 sequences are MDHEN and SYDVKM. Trimming removed 3 bases at V and 8 bases at J, with 16 bases between. CDR3 length: 14 amino acids. The CDR3 loop reads CASSFLLTAGGYTF. In nucleotides, the CDR3 is TGTGCCAGCAGTTTCCTGCTCACGGCCGGCGGCTACACCTTC.

This clone appeared once. The CDR3 DNA sequence: TGCAGCGTTGAAGATATATCTCGCGGAACCTACGAGCAGTACTTC. Translated: CSVEDISRGTYEQYF. V is TRBV29-1 and J is TRBJ2-7; D gene ambiguous. Germline loops: CDR1 SQVTM, CDR2 ANQGSEA. V was cut by 0 bases and J by 2 bases, with 14 bases left in between. The CDR3 is made up of 15 amino acids.

The chain couples TRBV11-2 to TRBJ2-7; maybe TRBD1 (5 bases). CDR1 is SGHAT, CDR2 FQNNGV, per germline. V lost 0 bases and J lost 4, with 10 bases in between. The CDR3 covers 14 residues. This CDR3 is CASSLEGAPYEQYF. CDR3 sequence (DNA): TGTGCCAGCAGCTTAGAAGGGGCGCCGTACGAGCAGTACTTC. Together with reference TRBV11-2 and TRBJ2-7, the CDR3 gives the full variable domain: EAGVAQSPRYKIIEKRQSVAFWCNPISGHATLYWYQQILGQGPKLLIQFQNNGVVDDSQLPKDRFSAERLKGVDSTLKIQPAKLEDSAVYLCASSLEGAPYEQYFGPGTRLTVT.

The V gene is TRBV4-3, the J gene TRBJ2-5; no firm D call. This CDR3 has 16 residues. The germline CDR1 and CDR2 sequences are LGHNA and YSLEER. V was clipped by 2 bases and J by 3 bases, with 16 bases between them. CDR3 DNA sequence: TGCGCCAGCAGCCAATTTGACGGCGATACCAAAGAGACCCAGTACTTC. This gives the protein CASSQFDGDTKETQYF.

CDR3: CASSQSSAHQAYNEKLFF. The DNA of the CDR3 is TGCGCCAGCAGCCAATCCTCCGCTCATCAGGCCTATAATGAAAAACTGTTTTTT. The chain employs TRBV4-1 and TRBJ1-4; unclear D gene. Between the trimmed V and J ends, which lost 2 bases and 4 bases, there was a span of 20 bases. The CDR3 sequence is 18 residues long. Germline loops: CDR1 MGHRA, CDR2 YSYEKL.

This sequence joins TRBV28 and TRBJ2-7; 8 bases line up with TRBD2. This CDR3 is 15 amino acids long. Germline V gene data show CDR1 as MDHEN and CDR2 as SYDVKM. V gave up 6 bases and J gave up 7 bases; unmatched junction bases: 14. The CDR3 loop reads CASRSPGLVSQEQYF. The CDR3 DNA reads as TGTGCCAGCAGATCACCGGGACTAGTCTCTCAAGAGCAGTACTTC.

A remark on this clone: Other DNA sequences in this sample translate to the same CDR3. The rearrangement uses TRBV6-5 and TRBJ1-5, with D uncertain. The CDR3 runs 13 residues. V lost 2 bases and J lost 6, with 8 bases in between. CDR1 is MNHEY, CDR2 SVGAGI, per germline. The CDR3 reads CASSYGGSQPQHF. The CDR3 bases are TGTGCCAGCAGTTACGGAGGGAGTCAGCCCCAGCATTTT.

A few counts support this clone. The CDR3 nucleotides read TGCGCCAGCAGCTTGGAGGCAGGCAATAACTATGGCTACACCTTC. It encodes CASSLEAGNNYGYTF. The chain combines TRBV5-1 with TRBJ1-2; unclear D gene. With 0 bases removed from V and 1 base from J, the gap between germline ends came to 10 bases. Germline-derived CDR1 and CDR2 are SGHRS and YFSETQ. The CDR3 has 15 residues.